This T cell receptor (beta chain) was captured in a study of T-cell reconstitution after alpha-beta-depleted transplantation in children. This clonotype was counted a few times. Germline V gene data show CDR1 as SNHLY and CDR2 as FYNNEI. This CDR3 region has 15 residues. V shed 0 bases and J shed 4 bases, with 10 bases lying between them. The authors prepared the TCRbeta library with unique molecular identifiers. Each CDR3 protein gets one entry after TCRdb re-called the PCR reads with MiXCR. The table lists about 420,000 distinct CDR3 sequences, 11% of them singletons, with 4.5% to 7% in the top ten.

The clonotype comes from a human donor who donated a stem cell graft to a child with acute myeloid leukemia. Sequenced here: PBMCs from the stem cell graft donor, sampled from the stem cell graft. V and J are TRBV2 and TRBJ1-5; D is uncertain. The DNA of the CDR3 is TGTGCCAGCAGTGAAGCAGGCGGACGGAATCAGCCCCAGCATTTT. This codes for CASSEAGGRNQPQHF.